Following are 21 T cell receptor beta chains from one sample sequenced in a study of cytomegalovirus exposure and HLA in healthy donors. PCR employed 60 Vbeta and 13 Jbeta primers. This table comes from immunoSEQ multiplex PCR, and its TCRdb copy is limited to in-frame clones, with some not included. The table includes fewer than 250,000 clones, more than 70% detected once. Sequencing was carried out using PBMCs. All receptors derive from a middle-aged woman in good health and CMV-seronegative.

The CDR3 is CASSPVRLAGGGETQYF. The CDR3 DNA reads TGTGCCAGCAGCCCAGTTCGGCTAGCGGGAGGGGGGGAGACCCAGTACTTC. The gene calls are TRBV7-9 and TRBJ2-5, with TRBD2 matching over 12 bases. The CDR3 consists of 17 residues. With 5 bases clipped from V and 5 bases from J, the junction kept 12 bases outside the gene matches. CDR1 SEHNR and CDR2 FQNEAQ come from the germline V gene (reference sequence).

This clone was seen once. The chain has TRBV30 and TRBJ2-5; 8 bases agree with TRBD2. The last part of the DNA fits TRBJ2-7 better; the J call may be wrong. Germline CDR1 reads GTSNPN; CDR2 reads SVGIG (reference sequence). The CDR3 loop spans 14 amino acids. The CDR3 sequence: CAWSRPGLEYEQYF. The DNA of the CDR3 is TGTGCCTGGAGTCGACCGGGACTAGAATACGAGCAGTACTTC.

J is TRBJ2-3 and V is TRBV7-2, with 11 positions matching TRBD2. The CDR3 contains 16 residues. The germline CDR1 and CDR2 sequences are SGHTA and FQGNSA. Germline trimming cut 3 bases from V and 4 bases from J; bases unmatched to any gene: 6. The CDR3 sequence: CASSFTSGRWADTQYF. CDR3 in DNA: TGTGCCAGCAGCTTTACTAGCGGGAGATGGGCAGATACGCAGTATTTT.

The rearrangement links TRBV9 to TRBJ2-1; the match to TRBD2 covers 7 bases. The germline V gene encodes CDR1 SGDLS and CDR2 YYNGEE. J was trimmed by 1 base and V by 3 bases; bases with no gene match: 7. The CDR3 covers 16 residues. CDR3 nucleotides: TGTGCCAGCAGCGCGACTAGCAGACTATCCTACAATGAGCAGTTCTTC. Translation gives CASSATSRLSYNEQFF.

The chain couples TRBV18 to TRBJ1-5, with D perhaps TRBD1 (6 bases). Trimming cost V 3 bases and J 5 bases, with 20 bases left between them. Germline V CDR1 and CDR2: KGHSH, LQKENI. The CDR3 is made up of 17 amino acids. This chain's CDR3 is CASSPRQVVGLYQPQHF. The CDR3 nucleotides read TGTGCCAGCTCACCGCGACAGGTTGTGGGGCTCTATCAGCCCCAGCATTTT.

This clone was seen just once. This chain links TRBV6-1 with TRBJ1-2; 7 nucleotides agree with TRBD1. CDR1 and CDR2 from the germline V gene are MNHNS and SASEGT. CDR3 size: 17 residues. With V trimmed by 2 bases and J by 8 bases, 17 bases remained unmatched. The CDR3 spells CASSESLARRGRGGYTF. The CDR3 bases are TGTGCCAGCAGTGAATCCCTGGCCCGCAGGGGGAGAGGCGGCTACACCTTC.

CDR3 in DNA: TGTGCCAGCAGTTCCGGAAGGGGAGATACGCAGTATTTT. Protein product: CASSSGRGDTQYF. V is TRBV9 and J is TRBJ2-3, with D possibly matching TRBD1 (5 bases). CDR3 length equals 13 residues. Deletions cut 5 bases from V and 5 bases from J, with 12 bases between. Germline V gives CDR1 SGDLS, CDR2 YYNGEE.

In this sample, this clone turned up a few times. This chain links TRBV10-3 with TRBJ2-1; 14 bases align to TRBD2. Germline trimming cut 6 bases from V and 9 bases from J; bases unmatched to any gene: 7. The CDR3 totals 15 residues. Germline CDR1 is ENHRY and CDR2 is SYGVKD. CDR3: CAIRGTSGRIGEQFF. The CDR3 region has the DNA TGTGCCATCAGGGGGACTAGCGGGAGAATCGGTGAGCAGTTCTTC.

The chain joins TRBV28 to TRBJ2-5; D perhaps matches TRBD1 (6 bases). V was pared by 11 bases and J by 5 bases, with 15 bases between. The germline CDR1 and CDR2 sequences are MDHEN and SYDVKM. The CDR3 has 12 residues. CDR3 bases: TGTGCCGTCGAGGGGGTAGGGGAGACCCAGTACTTC. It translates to CAVEGVGETQYF. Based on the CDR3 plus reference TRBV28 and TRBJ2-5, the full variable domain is DVKVTQSSRYLVKRTGEKVFLECVQDMDHENMFWYRQDPGLGLRLIYFSYDVKMKEKGDIPEGYSVSREKKERFSLILESASTNQTSMYLCAVEGVGETQYFGPGTRLLVL.

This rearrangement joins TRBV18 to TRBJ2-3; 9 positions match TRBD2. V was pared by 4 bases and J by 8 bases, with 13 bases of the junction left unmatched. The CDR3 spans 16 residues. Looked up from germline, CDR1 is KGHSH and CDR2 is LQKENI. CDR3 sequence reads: CASSLEREASVGTQYF. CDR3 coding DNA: TGTGCCAGCTCACTCGAGCGGGAGGCCTCCGTGGGTACGCAGTATTTT.

CDR3 DNA sequence: TGTGCCAGCAGTGAAGGGACGGGAGCCCCTTCAGAGACCCAGTACTTC. Its translation: CASSEGTGAPSETQYF. The chain uses TRBV2 and TRBJ2-5; D perhaps matches TRBD2 (6 bases). V was pared by 1 base and J by 4 bases, with 16 bases between. Germline loops: CDR1 SNHLY, CDR2 FYNNEI. The CDR3 extends over 16 amino acids.

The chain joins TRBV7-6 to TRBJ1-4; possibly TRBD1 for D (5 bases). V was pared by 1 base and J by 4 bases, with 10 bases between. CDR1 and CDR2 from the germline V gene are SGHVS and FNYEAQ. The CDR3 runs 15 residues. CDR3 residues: CASSLGRQHNEKLFF. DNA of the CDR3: TGTGCCAGCAGCTTAGGTCGACAGCATAATGAAAAACTGTTTTTT.

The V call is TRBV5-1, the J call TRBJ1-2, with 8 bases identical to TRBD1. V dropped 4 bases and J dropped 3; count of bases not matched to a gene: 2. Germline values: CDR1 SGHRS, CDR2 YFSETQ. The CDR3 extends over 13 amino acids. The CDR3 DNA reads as TGCGCCAGCAGCCCGGGACAGGACTATGGCTACACCTTC. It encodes CASSPGQDYGYTF. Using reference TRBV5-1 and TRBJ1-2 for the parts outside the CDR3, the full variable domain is KAGVTQTPRYLIKTRGQQVTLSCSPISGHRSVSWYQQTPGQGLQFLFEYFSETQRNKGNFPGRFSGRQFSNSRSEMNVSTLELGDSALYLCASSPGQDYGYTFGSGTRLTVV.

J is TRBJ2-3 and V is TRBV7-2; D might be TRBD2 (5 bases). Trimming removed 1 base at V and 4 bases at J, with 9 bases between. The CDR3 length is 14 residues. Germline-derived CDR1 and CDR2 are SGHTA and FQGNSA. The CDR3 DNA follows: TGTGCCAGCAGCTTAGGCCTAGCCCCAGATACGCAGTATTTT. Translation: CASSLGLAPDTQYF.

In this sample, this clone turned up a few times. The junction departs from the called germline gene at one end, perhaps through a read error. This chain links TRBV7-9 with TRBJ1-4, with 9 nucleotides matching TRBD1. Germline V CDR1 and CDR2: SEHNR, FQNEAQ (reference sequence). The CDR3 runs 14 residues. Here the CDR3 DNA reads TGTTCCAGCAGCCTTGGACAGGGGACTGAAAAACTGTTTTTT. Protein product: CSSSLGQGTEKLFF.

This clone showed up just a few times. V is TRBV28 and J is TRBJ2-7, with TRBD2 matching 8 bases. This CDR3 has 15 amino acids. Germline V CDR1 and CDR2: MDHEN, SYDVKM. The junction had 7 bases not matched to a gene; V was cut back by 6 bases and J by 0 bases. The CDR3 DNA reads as TGTGCCAGCAGCAGCTCCGGGACTAGCTCCTACGAGCAGTACGTC. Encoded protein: CASSSSGTSSYEQYV.

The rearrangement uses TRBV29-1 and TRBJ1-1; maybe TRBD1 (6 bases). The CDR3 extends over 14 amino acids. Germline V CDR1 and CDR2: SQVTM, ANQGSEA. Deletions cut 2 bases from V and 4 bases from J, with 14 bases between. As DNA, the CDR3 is TGCAGCGTTGAATTAGGGGGAATTGGCACTGAAGCTTTCTTT. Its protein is CSVELGGIGTEAFF.

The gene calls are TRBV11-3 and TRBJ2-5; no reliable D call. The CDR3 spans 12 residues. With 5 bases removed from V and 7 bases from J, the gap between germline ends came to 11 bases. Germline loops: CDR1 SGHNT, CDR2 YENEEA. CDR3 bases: TGTGCCAGCAGCCCCACTATGGGGACCCAGTACTTC. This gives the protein CASSPTMGTQYF.

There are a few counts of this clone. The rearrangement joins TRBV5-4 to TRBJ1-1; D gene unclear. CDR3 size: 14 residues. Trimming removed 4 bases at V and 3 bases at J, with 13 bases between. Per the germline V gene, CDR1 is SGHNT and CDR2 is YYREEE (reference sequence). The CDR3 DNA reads TGTGCCAGCAGCCCCCCGGGATCGGACACTGAAGCTTTCTTT. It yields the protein CASSPPGSDTEAFF.

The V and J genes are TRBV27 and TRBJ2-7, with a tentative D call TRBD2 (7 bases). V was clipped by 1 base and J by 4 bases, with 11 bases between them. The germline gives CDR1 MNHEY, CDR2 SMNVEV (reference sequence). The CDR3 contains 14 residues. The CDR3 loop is CASSLWAGAYEQYF. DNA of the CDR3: TGTGCCAGCAGTTTATGGGCGGGGGCGTACGAGCAGTACTTC.

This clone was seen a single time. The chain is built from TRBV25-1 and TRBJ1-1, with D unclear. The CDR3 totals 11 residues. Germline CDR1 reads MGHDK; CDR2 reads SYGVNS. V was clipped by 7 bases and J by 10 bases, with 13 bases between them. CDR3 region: CASTSGRGAFF. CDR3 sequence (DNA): TGTGCCAGCACATCGGGGAGAGGAGCTTTCTTT.